A single sample is the source of the 13 T cell receptor beta chains below, sequenced in a study of T cells in women clearing cervical HPV infection. Sequenced by immunoSEQ multiplex PCR; TCRdb stores in-frame clones only, minus some. This repertoire includes approximately 41,000 clones. Sequencing input: blood buffy coat. These receptors were obtained from a woman between 18 and 70 years old with a cervical HPV16 infection that either progressed to CIN3+ or cleared (not recorded which).

Concerning this clone itself: The DNA ends 3 residues before the CDR3 does, and the rest of the CDR3 is filled in from the germline J gene. V is TRBV10-1 and J is TRBJ1-5; 7 nucleotides match TRBD1. This CDR3 is 20 amino acids long. Germline-derived CDR1 and CDR2 are WNHNN and SYGVQD (reference sequence). With V trimmed by 6 bases and J by 0 bases, 20 bases remained unmatched. CDR3: CASRGAPGGFLNHSNQPQHF. The DNA read from the CDR3 is TGCGCCAGCAGAGGGGCCCCAGGGGGTTTCCTAAATCATAGCAATCAGCCC.

About this clone: The read terminates 3 residues before the CDR3 end, so the remaining end is supplied by the germline J gene. The gene calls are TRBV4-1 and TRBJ1-2; D is possibly TRBD1 (5 bases). The length of the CDR3 is 13 residues. Germline CDR1 MGHRA, CDR2 YSYEKL. V was pared by 0 bases and J by 5 bases, with 7 bases between. The covered CDR3 bases are TGCGCCAGCAGCCAAGAGGGGCGGTATGGC. Translation gives CASSQEGRYG. The whole CDR3 sequence reads CASSQEGRYGYTF.

In regard to this clone: Read data end 3 residues before the CDR3 end; the end is taken from the germline J gene. J is TRBJ2-5 and V is TRBV19; 7 bases agree with TRBD1. CDR3 length equals 13 residues. J was trimmed by 5 bases and V by 4 bases; bases with no gene match: 4. Germline V gene sequence: CDR1 LNHDA, CDR2 SQIVND (reference sequence). CDR3 in amino acids: CASSTDRVETQYF. The sequenced CDR3 bases are TGTGCCAGTAGTACAGACAGGGTCGAGACC.

As regards this clone: Read coverage stops 3 residues before the CDR3 terminus; the germline J gene supplies the remainder. The chain has TRBV7-7 and TRBJ2-1; 12 nucleotides align to TRBD2. Germline lookup yields CDR1 SSHAT and CDR2 FNYEAQ (reference sequence). CDR3 length: 17 residues. The ends lost 2 bases at V and 5 bases at J; junction bases unmatched: 7. The sequenced part of the CDR3 DNA is TGTGCCAGCAGCTTAACTAGCGGGAGGCGCCACAACAATGAG. It yields the protein CASSLTSGRRHNNE. The entire CDR3 is CASSLTSGRRHNNEQFF.

Comments on this clone: The CDR3 end lies 3 residues beyond the end of the read and is filled in from the germline J gene. The V call is TRBV11-3, the J call TRBJ2-1; a weak D match, TRBD2 (6 bases). The CDR3 spans 14 residues. Germline V gene data show CDR1 as SGHNT and CDR2 as YENEEA. The V and J ends lost 6 bases and 0 bases respectively, with 9 bases between them. This CDR3 reads CASSSGNSYNEQFF. Partial CDR3 DNA: TGTGCCAGCAGTAGCGGAAACTCCTACAATGAG. The full variable domain, with the rest looked up from reference TRBV11-3 and TRBJ2-1, is EAGVVQSPRYKIIEKKQPVAFWCNPISGHNTLYWYLQNLGQGPELLIRYENEEAVDDSQLPKDRFSAERLKGVDSTLKIQPAELGDSAVYLCASSSGNSYNEQFFGPGTRLTVL.

Notes on this clone: The read ends 3 residues early relative to the CDR3; the germline J gene fills the gap. This chain links TRBV5-1 with TRBJ2-7, with 7 bases aligning to TRBD1. The length of the CDR3 is 14 residues. V trimming: 4 bases; J trimming: 3 bases; junction bases outside the gene matches: 7. Germline V lookup: CDR1 SGHRS, CDR2 YFSETQ. The CDR3: CASSPGDSLYEQYF. CDR3 DNA, as far as it was read: TGCGCCAGCAGCCCCGGGGACAGCCTCTACGAG.

Worth noting for this clone: The CDR3 end falls 3 residues outside the read, so it is completed with the germline J gene. The chain uses TRBV29-1 and TRBJ1-5; 7 bases fit TRBD1. Germline V gives CDR1 SQVTM, CDR2 ANQGSEA. V shed 5 bases, J shed 6 bases, and the junction held 7 bases outside the gene matches. CDR3 length equals 13 residues. The DNA read from the CDR3 is TGCAGCGTTCGGACAGGCCTAGGTCAGCCC. Protein sequence: CSVRTGLGQP. The whole CDR3 protein is CSVRTGLGQPQHF.

This chain's CDR3 is CASSPVKGGGEQYF. Incomplete CDR3 DNA: TGCGCCAGCAGCCCCGTGAAGGGAGGGGGCGAG. This chain joins TRBV4-1 and TRBJ2-7; tentative D call: TRBD2 (7 bases). The read halts 3 residues ahead of the CDR3 end, with the missing end drawn from the germline J gene. Trimming pared 4 bases from V and 6 bases from J, leaving 16 bases between. Germline-derived CDR1 and CDR2 are MGHRA and YSYEKL. The CDR3 runs to 14 residues.

Turning to this clone: The read terminates 3 residues before the CDR3 end, so the remaining end is supplied by the germline J gene. The V call is TRBV7-6, the J call TRBJ2-5; D may be TRBD1 (6 bases). Trimming stripped 1 base from V and 0 bases from J, with 18 bases between. Germline values: CDR1 SGHVS, CDR2 FNYEAQ. The CDR3 consists of 18 residues. The sequenced CDR3 bases are TGTGCCAGCAGCTTAGACCCTCCTGAGGGGGAGTACCAAGAGACC. Its protein product is CASSLDPPEGEYQET. The complete CDR3 sequence is CASSLDPPEGEYQETQYF.

As concerns this clone: The CDR3 end falls 3 residues outside the read, so it is completed with the germline J gene. This chain connects TRBV5-1 to TRBJ2-7; D gene uncertain. CDR1 is SGHRS and CDR2 is YFSETQ in the germline V gene. V shed 3 bases and J shed 5 bases, with 18 bases lying between them. This CDR3 is 15 amino acids long. The part of the CDR3 DNA that was read is TGCGCCAGCAGCTCGAAGGGCTCTCCCCCAGACGAG. Its translation is CASSSKGSPPDE. The entire CDR3 reads CASSSKGSPPDEQYF.

In the case of this clone: The junction departs from the called germline gene at one end, perhaps through a read error. From the germline J gene comes the end of the CDR3, since the read stops 3 residues before it. The chain uses TRBV2 and TRBJ1-2; 8 bases fit TRBD1. Germline V CDR1 and CDR2: SNHLY, FYNNEI. This CDR3 has 13 amino acids. The chain's CDR3 is CASTEQGVYGYTF. Incomplete CDR3 DNA: TGTGCCAGCACTGAACAGGGGGTCTATGGC.

With regard to this clone: The CDR3 extends 3 residues past the end of the read, so its final part is completed from the germline J gene. V usage is TRBV2 and J usage is TRBJ1-1; TRBD1 might be the D (6 bases). The V gene's germline CDR1 is SNHLY and CDR2 FYNNEI. This CDR3 contains 13 residues. Trimming took off 8 bases at V and 4 bases at J, with 14 bases between the two ends. Here the CDR3 reads CASQGGVGTEAFF. CDR3 DNA (partial): TGTGCCAGCCAAGGGGGGGTAGGCACTGAA.

To note about this clone: The observed sequence ends 3 residues before the CDR3 terminus, with the missing tail filled in from the germline J gene. The chain couples TRBV30 to TRBJ2-3, with 10 nucleotides matching TRBD2. CDR3 length: 16 residues. The V segment lost 5 bases and the J segment 2 bases; nucleotides outside the gene matches: 10. Germline V gives CDR1 GTSNPN, CDR2 SVGIG (reference sequence). CDR3 protein: CAWGNLAGAITDTQYF. The covered CDR3 bases are TGTGCCTGGGGGAACCTAGCGGGGGCCATCACAGATACG.